This is a list of T cell receptor beta chains from one sample in a study of CD8+ T cells in alopecia areata. Clones were read by immunoSEQ multiplex PCR, and TCRdb kept only the in-frame ones, dropping some. The repertoire holds approximately 30,000 clones, with 55% as singletons. The sequencing sample was made of NKG2D-high CD8+ T cells sorted from blood. The receptors derive from a human donor with alopecia areata. The CDR3 runs from the conserved cysteine through the conserved F or W. Each record gives: CDR3 protein, CDR3 DNA, clone size, V gene, D gene, J gene. D genes are given only for firm matches. The size entry is marked missing in some rows and otherwise reads once, few, many or a size class.

CASSQERYGLSNQPQHF | TGCGCCAGCAGCCAAGAAAGATATGGACTCAGCAATCAGCCCCAGCATTTT | - | TRBV4-1 | - | TRBJ1-5
CASSPGGLRFYNEQFF | TGTGCCAGCAGCCCCGGAGGCTTAAGATTCTACAATGAGCAGTTCTTC | few | TRBV5-8 | - | TRBJ2-1
CASSQDGSAEQYF | TGCGCCAGCAGCCAAGATGGTAGCGCCGAGCAGTACTTC | - | TRBV4-3 | - | TRBJ2-7
CASSQDRSYTGGLFF | TGCGCCAGCAGCCAAGATAGGAGTTACACCGGGGGGCTGTTTTTT | - | TRBV4-3 | - | TRBJ2-2
CASSLVAGRGEKLFF | TGTGCCAGCAGCTTAGTGGCAGGTCGAGGAGAAAAACTGTTTTTT | - | TRBV7-2 | - | TRBJ1-4
CAWSVPPDRMNTEAFF | TGTGCCTGGAGTGTACCCCCGGACAGGATGAACACTGAAGCTTTCTTT | - | TRBV30 | TRBD1 | TRBJ1-1
CASSLTGTFPDSTDTQYF | TGTGCCAGCAGTTTAACTGGGACTTTTCCCGATAGCACAGATACGCAGTATTTT | once | TRBV28 | - | TRBJ2-3
CAWSYGGFNQPQHF | TGTGCCTGGAGTTACGGAGGGTTTAATCAGCCCCAGCATTTT | - | TRBV30 | - | TRBJ1-5
CASSLDRSVLDEQYF | TGCGCCAGCAGCCTAGACAGGAGTGTCTTGGACGAGCAGTACTTC | - | TRBV4-3 | - | TRBJ2-7
CASSQDRGATNQPQHF | TGCGCCAGCAGCCAAGATAGGGGGGCCACCAATCAGCCCCAGCATTTT | - | TRBV4-3 | - | TRBJ1-5
CASTSGVPSYEQYF | TGTGCCAGCACCTCAGGCGTTCCTTCCTACGAGCAGTACTTC | - | TRBV27 | - | TRBJ2-7
CASGSSYNEQFF | TGTGCCAGCGGGAGCTCCTACAATGAGCAGTTCTTC | - | TRBV27 | - | TRBJ2-1
CASSVSRSYEQYF | TGTGCCAGCAGCGTAAGCAGGAGTTACGAGCAGTACTTC | - | TRBV7-9 | - | TRBJ2-7
CASSLRDPETQYF | TGCGCCAGCAGCTTGAGGGACCCGGAGACCCAGTACTTC | - | TRBV4-1 | - | TRBJ2-5
CSVDLEGGYTF | TGCAGCGTAGACCTAGAGGGAGGCTACACCTTC | few | TRBV29-1 | - | TRBJ1-2
CASSDSTGGDQETQYF | TGTGCCAGCAGTGACTCCACGGGGGGGGACCAAGAGACCCAGTACTTC | - | TRBV25-1 | TRBD2 | TRBJ2-5
CASKGNTEAFF | TGTGCCAGCAAGGGGAACACTGAAGCTTTCTTT | - | TRBV27 | - | TRBJ1-1
CASRDTYEQYF | TGTGCCAGCAGGGATACCTACGAGCAGTACTTC | - | TRBV7-9 | - | TRBJ2-7
CASSLGQDAEQYF | TGTGCCAGCAGCTTAGGTCAGGATGCCGAGCAGTACTTC | - | TRBV7-9 | - | TRBJ2-7
CASSPRRRETSGGVWSYNEQFF | TGTGCCAGTAGTCCCCGGAGGCGGGAGACTAGCGGGGGGGTTTGGTCCTACAATGAGCAGTTCTTC | once | TRBV19 | TRBD2 | TRBJ2-1
CASRRAGASTDTQYF | TGTGCCAGCAGACGCGCGGGGGCTAGCACAGATACGCAGTATTTT | few | TRBV7-8 | - | TRBJ2-3
CASSKSGGSGYEQYF | TGTGCCAGTAGCAAAAGCGGCGGGAGTGGGTACGAGCAGTACTTC | - | TRBV19 | TRBD2 | TRBJ2-7
CASSQGPSGGAVLREQYF | TGCGCCAGCAGCCAAGGTCCTAGCGGGGGGGCCGTTCTGCGCGAGCAGTACTTC | - | TRBV4-1 | TRBD2 | TRBJ2-7
CASSGLSNQPQHF | TGTGCCAGCAGTGGGCTTAGCAATCAGCCCCAGCATTTT | - | TRBV6-1 | - | TRBJ1-5
CTALIESTEAFF | TGCACCGCCCTAATCGAGTCCACTGAAGCTTTCTTT | few | TRBV29-1 | - | TRBJ1-1
CSVEGTLTPETQYF | TGCAGCGTTGAAGGGACCTTGACCCCTGAGACCCAGTACTTC | few | TRBV29-1 | - | TRBJ2-5
CASGTGSTEAFF | TGTGCCAGCGGGACAGGGTCCACTGAAGCTTTCTTT | - | TRBV25-1 | TRBD1 | TRBJ1-1
CASSGRTAEETQYF | TGTGCCAGCAGCGGGCGGACAGCCGAAGAGACCCAGTACTTC | - | TRBV9 | - | TRBJ2-5
CSVATGSGVMNTEAFF | TGCAGCGTTGCCACGGGCTCCGGAGTCATGAACACTGAAGCTTTCTTT | - | TRBV29-1 | - | TRBJ1-1
CASSSGLAGDTQYF | TGTGCTAGCAGCTCGGGACTAGCAGGAGATACGCAGTATTTT | few | TRBV7-7 | TRBD2 | TRBJ2-3
CASSLVANLNTEAFF | TGCGCCAGCAGCTTGGTTGCCAATCTGAACACTGAAGCTTTCTTT | - | TRBV5-1 | - | TRBJ1-1
CASSLLGEIYGYTF | TGTGCCAGCAGCCTATTAGGGGAAATCTATGGCTACACCTTC | - | TRBV5-4 | - | TRBJ1-2
CASSTRDRGKNTGELFF | TGTGCCAGCAGTACCCGGGACAGGGGGAAGAACACCGGGGAGCTGTTTTTT | - | TRBV25-1 | TRBD1 | TRBJ2-2
CASSHLTGTYEQYF | TGTGCCAGCAGCCACTTGACAGGGACCTACGAGCAGTACTTC | few | TRBV4-1 | TRBD1 | TRBJ2-7
CASSLEGRFTDGYTF | TGTGCCAGCAGCTTAGAGGGGCGCTTTACAGATGGCTACACCTTC | few | TRBV7-9 | - | TRBJ1-2